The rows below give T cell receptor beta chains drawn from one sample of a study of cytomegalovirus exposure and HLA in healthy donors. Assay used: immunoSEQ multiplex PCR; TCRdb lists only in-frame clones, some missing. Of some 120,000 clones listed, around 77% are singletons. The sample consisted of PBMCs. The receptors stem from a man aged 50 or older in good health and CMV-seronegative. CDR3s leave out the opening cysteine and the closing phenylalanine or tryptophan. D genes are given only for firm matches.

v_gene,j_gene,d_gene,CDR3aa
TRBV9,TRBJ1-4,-,ASSGGGLEKLF
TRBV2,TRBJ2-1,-,ASSAAVSSYNEQF
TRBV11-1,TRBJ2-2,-,ASGRGSRSGELF
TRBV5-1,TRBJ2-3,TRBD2,ASSLAPFSSGRGDTQY
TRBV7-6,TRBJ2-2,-,ASTLTGELF
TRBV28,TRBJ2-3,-,ASSADLGRADTQY
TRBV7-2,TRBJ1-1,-,ASSLQGTNTEAF
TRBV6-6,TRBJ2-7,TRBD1,ASSYSSGGEQY
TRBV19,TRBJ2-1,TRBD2,ASTRRAGGNEQF
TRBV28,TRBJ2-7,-,ASSSFYEQY
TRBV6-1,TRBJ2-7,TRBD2,ASSEGLLYEQY